Listed below are T cell receptor beta chains from one sample, sequenced in a study of OX40 agonist ivuxolimab in advanced cancers. Sequenced by immunoSEQ multiplex PCR; TCRdb stores in-frame clones only, minus some. Seen here are about 65,000 clones, roughly nine tenths observed once, and the top ten hold around 2%. This sample comprised CD4+ or CD8+ T cells sorted from blood, obtained in a trial of the OX40 agonist ivuxolimab. The receptors stem from an adult with an advanced solid tumor such as melanoma, head and neck, liver or kidney cancer. The CDR3 runs from the conserved cysteine through the conserved F or W. Fields, in order: D gene, clone size, V gene, J gene, CDR3 protein, CDR3 DNA. D genes are given only for firm matches. Expanded clones get a size class; other rows say once, few or many, or leave the size out.

-	-	TRBV30	TRBJ2-2	CAWGRLRTNTGELFF	TGTGCCTGGGGACGACTGAGAACGAACACCGGGGAGCTGTTTTTT
TRBD2	-	TRBV11-1	TRBJ2-7	CASSPTSGGAYEQYF	TGTGCCAGCAGCCCCACTAGCGGGGGGGCCTACGAGCAGTACTTC
-	-	TRBV5-6	TRBJ2-5	CASSFQRRGETQYF	TGTGCCAGCAGCTTCCAGCGGAGGGGGGAGACCCAGTACTTC
-	-	TRBV2	TRBJ2-7	CASGRGPDFEQYF	TGTGCCAGCGGTAGGGGCCCTGACTTCGAGCAGTACTTC
-	-	TRBV2	TRBJ1-5	CASSEQHSYSNQPQHF	TGTGCCAGCAGTGAACAGCACAGTTATAGCAATCAGCCCCAGCATTTT
-	once	TRBV19	TRBJ2-2	CASRRGAANTGELFF	TGTGCCAGTAGAAGGGGGGCAGCGAACACCGGGGAGCTGTTTTTT
-	-	TRBV19	TRBJ1-5	CASSASGVSSQPQHF	TGTGCCAGTAGTGCTTCAGGGGTGTCCAGTCAGCCCCAGCATTTT
-	few	TRBV15	TRBJ2-2	CATSRGTGELFF	TGTGCCACCAGCAGAGGGACCGGGGAGCTGTTTTTT
-	-	TRBV7-2	TRBJ1-1	CASSFLDMNTEAFF	TGTGCCAGCAGCTTCTTGGACATGAACACTGAAGCTTTCTTT
-	-	TRBV4-3	TRBJ2-1	CASSQGQTNSYNEQFF	TGCGCCAGCAGCCAAGGTCAAACCAACTCCTACAATGAGCAGTTCTTC
-	-	TRBV4-3	TRBJ2-2	CASSQRWAVSTGELFF	TGCGCCAGCAGCCAGAGGTGGGCCGTCTCCACCGGGGAGCTGTTTTTT
-	-	TRBV10-1	TRBJ1-3	CASSLSRASGNTIYF	TGCGCCAGCAGCTTATCCCGGGCCTCTGGAAACACCATATATTTT
TRBD2	-	TRBV28	TRBJ2-3	CAIQPDGRSDTQYF	TGTGCCATTCAACCGGACGGGAGGTCAGATACGCAGTATTTT
TRBD2	-	TRBV30	TRBJ2-3	CAWSHVVWRGVSTDTQYF	TGTGCCTGGAGTCACGTAGTTTGGCGGGGGGTAAGCACAGATACGCAGTATTTT
-	-	TRBV6-1	TRBJ1-2	CASTREGVPYGYTF	TGTGCCAGTACCCGGGAGGGGGTTCCCTATGGCTACACCTTC
-	-	TRBV6-5	TRBJ1-6	CASTPRGDNSPLHF	TGTGCCAGCACTCCGCGGGGAGATAATTCACCCCTCCACTTT
-	once	TRBV30	TRBJ1-6	CAWNDGINSPLHF	TGTGCCTGGAACGACGGAATAAATTCACCCCTCCACTTT
-	once	TRBV9	TRBJ2-2	CASSVDWGPTGELFF	TGTGCCAGCAGCGTAGACTGGGGGCCCACCGGGGAGCTGTTTTTT
-	-	TRBV19	TRBJ2-7	CASSIEDGFYEQYF	TGTGCCAGTAGTATAGAGGACGGATTCTACGAGCAGTACTTC
TRBD1	-	TRBV28	TRBJ1-5	CASSPRQGTVQPQHF	TGTGCCAGCAGTCCCCGACAGGGTACGGTTCAGCCCCAGCATTTT
TRBD1	few	TRBV6-5	TRBJ1-1	CASSYSTGGLTEAFF	TGTGCCAGCAGTTACTCCACAGGGGGGCTCACTGAAGCTTTCTTT
TRBD2	-	TRBV5-1	TRBJ2-2	CASSPVGRGGDTGELFF	TGCGCCAGCAGCCCAGTAGGTCGGGGAGGGGACACCGGGGAGCTGTTTTTT
TRBD2	-	TRBV7-2	TRBJ2-1	CASSTPGLNNEQFF	TGTGCCAGCAGCACCCCGGGACTAAACAATGAGCAGTTCTTC
-	-	TRBV18	TRBJ2-5	CASSPQAGKEETQYF	TGTGCCAGCTCCCCCCAGGCAGGAAAAGAGGAGACCCAGTACTTC
-	-	TRBV27	TRBJ2-2	CASSSRGVVNTGELFF	TGTGCCAGCAGTTCCAGGGGAGTAGTGAACACCGGGGAGCTGTTTTTT
TRBD2	-	TRBV10-3	TRBJ2-3	CAISRLPLAGTPDTQYF	TGTGCCATCAGCCGTTTACCCCTAGCGGGAACCCCAGATACGCAGTATTTT